The next 9 T cell receptor beta chains were all read from a single sample in a study of T cell repertoires in cytomegalovirus infection. These receptors are not linked to any known antigen. TCRdb re-called the reads through MiXCR, storing one row per CDR3 protein. The sample shows fewer than 850,000 distinct CDR3 sequences, about 28% of them seen only once. Sequencing was performed on cultured CD8+ T cells from PBMCs, taken from culture after CMV antigen stimulation. These receptors were obtained from a human donor in good health (CMV status not recorded). Some clones in this sample may be carry-over from other donors' samples.

The chain links TRBV5-1 to TRBJ2-1, with a possible D match to TRBD1 (5 bases). The length of the CDR3 is 14 residues. Trimming removed 7 bases from V and 2 bases from J, with 13 bases in between. From germline, CDR1 is SGHRS and CDR2 YFSETQ. The CDR3 loop reads CASEGEGPYNEQFF. CDR3 sequence (DNA): TGCGCCAGCGAAGGGGAAGGGCCCTACAATGAGCAGTTCTTC.

The chain links TRBV12-3 or TRBV12-4 to TRBJ2-1; TRBD2 matches 13 bases. The CDR3 is 19 amino acids. The trim removed 2 bases at V and 0 bases at J, leaving 7 bases unmatched. The CDR3 DNA reads as TGTGCCAGCAGTTTATTACTAGCGGGGGGGTTGAGCTCCTACAATGAGCAGTTCTTC. It translates to CASSLLLAGGLSSYNEQFF.

The sample holds a few counts of this clonotype. This chain joins TRBV6-2 or TRBV6-3 and TRBJ1-2; 7 nucleotides agree with TRBD1. The CDR3 consists of 15 residues. V lost 5 bases, J lost 4 bases, and 10 bases stayed unmatched. The V gene's germline CDR1 is MNHEY and CDR2 SVGEGT. CDR3 residues: CASSGPRDSAYGYTF. The CDR3, as DNA: TGTGCCAGCAGTGGACCCAGGGACAGCGCCTATGGCTACACCTTC.

With respect to this clonotype: A much larger clone differs from this one at a single base, so this may be a read error. The rearrangement links TRBV4-2 to TRBJ1-2; 10 positions match TRBD1. After removal of 5 bases from V and 4 bases from J, the junction contained 4 bases not matched to a gene. The CDR3 contains 14 residues. Germline assignment: CDR1 LGHNA and CDR2 YNFKEQ. CDR3 sequence (DNA): TGTGCCAGCAGCTCGGGACAGGGGACCTATGGCTACACCTTC. Its protein product is CASSSGQGTYGYTF.

Concerning this clonotype: This may be a read error, as it is one base from a much larger clone. The CDR3 DNA sequence: TGTGCCAGCAGCTTAGTTTCTTACGGGACAGCTGAGGACACTCAAGCTTTCTTT. The encoded protein is CASSLVSYGTAEDTQAFF. The V call is TRBV7-6, the J call TRBJ1-1; 7 bases match TRBD1. The CDR3 totals 18 residues. Germline CDR1 SGHVS, CDR2 FNYEAQ.

This clonotype occurred a few times. J is TRBJ2-7 and V is TRBV6-2 or TRBV6-3; TRBD1 agrees at 7 bases. J lost 0 bases, V lost 9 bases, and 14 bases had no gene match. The CDR3 is 16 residues long. The germline V gene encodes CDR1 MNHEY and CDR2 SVGEGT. CDR3: CASTSFGQDSSYEQYV. The DNA for the CDR3 is TGTGCCAGTACAAGCTTTGGACAGGATAGCTCCTACGAGCAGTACGTC.

The rearrangement joins TRBV10-2 to TRBJ1-1; D is possibly TRBD1 (6 bases). V lost 4 bases to trimming and J lost 5 bases, with 17 bases between them. The germline V gene has CDR1 WSHSY and CDR2 SAAADI. This CDR3 is 15 amino acids long. The CDR3 protein is CASSVRRGRETEAFF. The CDR3 DNA sequence: TGCGCCAGCAGTGTGCGCAGGGGAAGGGAAACTGAAGCTTTCTTT.

This clonotype was observed a few times. This rearrangement joins TRBV7-9 to TRBJ1-3; D is unclear. Per germline, CDR1 SEHNR and CDR2 FQNEAQ (reference sequence). Trimming took off 8 bases at V and 0 bases at J, with 11 bases between the two ends. The CDR3 totals 14 residues. The CDR3 coding sequence is TGTGCCAGCCTGGGGAGGAGCTCTGGAAACACCATATATTTT. Its protein product is CASLGRSSGNTIYF.

A few counts support this clonotype. The chain recombines TRBV7-8 with TRBJ2-4; the D gene is possibly TRBD2 (7 bases). This CDR3 has 13 residues. V lost 5 bases and J lost 8, with 13 bases in between. Germline-derived CDR1 and CDR2 are SGHVS and FQNEAQ. CDR3 coding DNA: TGTGCCAGCAGCATAAGGGGGGGGGACATTCAGTACTTC. Its translation is CASSIRGGDIQYF.